These T cell receptor beta chains were read from a single sample in a study of vaccination and CD4 T cells after COVID-19. TCRdb used MiXCR to reprocess the PCR reads, holding one entry per CDR3 protein. The sample contains 10,000 or so distinct CDR3 sequences, approximately 52% of which appear only once. These receptors' antigens are unknown. The specimen sequenced was CD4+ T cells from blood, cultured in vitro. The receptor set was obtained from a human donor who had recovered from COVID-19. Both conserved end residues are part of each CDR3. Each record gives: CDR3 DNA, CDR3 protein, J gene, D gene, clone size, V gene. A D gene is named only where the DNA matches it firmly. Clone size, where shown, is once, few, many, or a class for clones that have expanded.

TGTGCCAGCAGTGGACTGATAAGCGCCGGGGAGCTGTTTTTT CASSGLISAGELFF TRBJ2-2 NA NA TRBV2
TGTGCCAGCAATCCCCCCATGCGAAGAAGAACAGGGGGCGGAACTGAAGCTTTCTTT CASNPPMRRRTGGGTEAFF TRBJ1-1 TRBD1 few TRBV6-1
TGCAGTGCTAATGCCGGGGGTGGATTCTCTGGAAACACCATATATTTT CSANAGGGFSGNTIYF TRBJ1-3 NA NA TRBV20-1
TGTGCCAGCAGTTTATATGGGACAGGGTCGTCCGGGGAGCTGTTTTTT CASSLYGTGSSGELFF TRBJ2-2 TRBD1 NA TRBV27
TGTGCCAGCAGCCTGTCGGGAGGAGGATACAATGAGCAGTTCTTC CASSLSGGGYNEQFF TRBJ2-1 TRBD2 NA TRBV5-4
TGTGCCAGCAGTGAAACAGGGGGAACTACAGATACGCAGTATTTT CASSETGGTTDTQYF TRBJ2-3 TRBD1 NA TRBV2
TGTGCCAGCAGCGGGACAGGGGTCTGGAATGAGCAGTTCTTC CASSGTGVWNEQFF TRBJ2-1 TRBD1 NA TRBV6-1
TGTGCCAGCAGTGAAGGGAGCTCTGGAGGTCCCCAGCATTTT CASSEGSSGGPQHF TRBJ1-5 NA few TRBV2
TGCGCCAGCAGCTGGACCCCCTGGGAGACCCAGTACTTC CASSWTPWETQYF TRBJ2-5 NA NA TRBV7-9
TGCAGTGCTAGAAGGAGGTTAGGGGGCAGTGGCTACAATGAGCAGTTCTTC CSARRRLGGSGYNEQFF TRBJ2-1 TRBD1 once TRBV20-1